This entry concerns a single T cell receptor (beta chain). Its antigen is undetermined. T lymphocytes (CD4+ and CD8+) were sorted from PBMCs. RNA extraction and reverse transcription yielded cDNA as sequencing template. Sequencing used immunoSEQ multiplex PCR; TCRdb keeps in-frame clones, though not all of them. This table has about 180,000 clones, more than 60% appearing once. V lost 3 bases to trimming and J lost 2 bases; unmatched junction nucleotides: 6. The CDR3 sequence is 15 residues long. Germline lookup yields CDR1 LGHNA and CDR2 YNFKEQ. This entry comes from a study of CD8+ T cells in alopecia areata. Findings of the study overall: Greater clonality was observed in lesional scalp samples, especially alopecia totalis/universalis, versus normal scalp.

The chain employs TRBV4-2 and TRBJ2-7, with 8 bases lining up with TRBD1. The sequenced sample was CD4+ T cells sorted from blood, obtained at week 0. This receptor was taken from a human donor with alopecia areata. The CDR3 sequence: CASSQVGTGPYEQYF. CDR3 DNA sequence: TGTGCCAGCAGCCAGGTCGGGACAGGTCCCTACGAGCAGTACTTC.